This TCR beta chain is from a study of T cells in Graves' hyperthyroidism and ophthalmopathy. Study-wide findings and caveats: A model built on 13 V-J features separated ophthalmopathy from stable hyperthyroidism.

Germline V lookup: CDR1 SEHNR, CDR2 FQNEAQ (reference sequence). The CDR3 spans 13 residues. The V segment lost 6 bases and the J segment 6 bases; nucleotides outside the gene matches: 7. In its sample, this clonotype was seen a few times. What it recognizes is unknown. The source material, RNA transcripts, was used to amplify TCR beta CDR3 regions. During a first-round RT-PCR of the TCR CDR3, the HTBI primer set was used. TCRdb re-analysed the multiplex PCR reads in MiXCR, keeping a single row per CDR3 protein. This repertoire shows 450,000 to 700,000 distinct CDR3 sequences, about 43% found once; its top ten account for about 8.3%.

This clonotype originated in a woman younger than 35 with Graves' hyperthyroidism. The sequencing sample was made of peripheral blood or thyroid tissue (not recorded which). The chain recombines TRBV7-9 with TRBJ1-2; 7 bases are shared with TRBD1. The CDR3 region is CASRSGGENGYTF. The CDR3 DNA sequence: TGTGCCAGCAGGTCAGGGGGGGAAAATGGCTACACCTTC.